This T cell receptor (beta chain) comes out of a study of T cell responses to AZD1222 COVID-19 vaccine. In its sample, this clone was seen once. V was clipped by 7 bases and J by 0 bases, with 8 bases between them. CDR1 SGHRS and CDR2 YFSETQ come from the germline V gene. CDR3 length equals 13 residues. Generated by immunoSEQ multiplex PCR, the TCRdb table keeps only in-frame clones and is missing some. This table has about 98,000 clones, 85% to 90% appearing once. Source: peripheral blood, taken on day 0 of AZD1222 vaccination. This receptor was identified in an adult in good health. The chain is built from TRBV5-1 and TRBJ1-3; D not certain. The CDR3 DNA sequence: TGCGCCAGCCAGCTGGACTCTGGAAACACCATATATTTT. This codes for CASQLDSGNTIYF.